This TCR beta chain was documented in a study of T cells expressing NK-cell markers. From the 5' RACE reads, TCRdb lists one entry per CDR3 protein and no DNA. The data show 300,000 or so distinct CDR3 sequences, and the top ten clones hold around 4%. The CDR3 has 15 residues. Germline V gene lookup returns CDR1 DFQATT and CDR2 SNEGSKA (reference sequence). The receptor was isolated from a woman aged 18 to 69 in good health. V is TRBV20-1 and J is TRBJ2-3. What was sequenced was blood T cells: a sorted CD56 or NKG2C T cell subset, CD4+ or CD8+ T cells, or bulk PBMC T cells (not recorded which). This CDR3 reads CSARVGSLSGDTQYF.